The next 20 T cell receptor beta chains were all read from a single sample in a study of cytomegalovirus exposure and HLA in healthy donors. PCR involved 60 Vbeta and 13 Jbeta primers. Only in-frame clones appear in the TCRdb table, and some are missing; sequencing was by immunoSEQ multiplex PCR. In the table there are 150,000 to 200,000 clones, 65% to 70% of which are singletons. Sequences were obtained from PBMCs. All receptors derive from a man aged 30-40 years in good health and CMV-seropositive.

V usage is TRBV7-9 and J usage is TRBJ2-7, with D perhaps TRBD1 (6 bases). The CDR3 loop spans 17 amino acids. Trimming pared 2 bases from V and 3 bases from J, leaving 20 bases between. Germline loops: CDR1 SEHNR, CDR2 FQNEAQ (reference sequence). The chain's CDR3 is CASSLHLSTDRSYEQYF. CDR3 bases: TGTGCCAGCAGCTTACACTTATCCACGGACAGAAGCTACGAGCAGTACTTC.

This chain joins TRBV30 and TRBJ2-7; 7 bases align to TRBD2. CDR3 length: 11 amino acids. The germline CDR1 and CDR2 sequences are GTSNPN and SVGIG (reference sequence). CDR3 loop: CAWSVSAGVTV. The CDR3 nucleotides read TGTGCCTGGAGCGTATCTGCGGGAGTGACTGTC.

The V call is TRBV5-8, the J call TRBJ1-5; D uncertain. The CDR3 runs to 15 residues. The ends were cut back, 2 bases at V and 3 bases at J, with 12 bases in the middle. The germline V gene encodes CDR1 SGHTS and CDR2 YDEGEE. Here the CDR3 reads CASSFDTHPNQPQHF. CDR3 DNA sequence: TGTGCCAGCAGCTTTGACACTCACCCCAATCAGCCCCAGCATTTT.

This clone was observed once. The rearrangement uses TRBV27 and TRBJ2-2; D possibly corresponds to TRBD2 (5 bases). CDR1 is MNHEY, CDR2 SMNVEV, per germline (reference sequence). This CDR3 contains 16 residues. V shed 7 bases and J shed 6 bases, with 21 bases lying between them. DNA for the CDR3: TGTGCCAGCAATAAAGGCGGGTTCAACCCACCCGGGGAGCTGTTTTTT. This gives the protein CASNKGGFNPPGELFF.

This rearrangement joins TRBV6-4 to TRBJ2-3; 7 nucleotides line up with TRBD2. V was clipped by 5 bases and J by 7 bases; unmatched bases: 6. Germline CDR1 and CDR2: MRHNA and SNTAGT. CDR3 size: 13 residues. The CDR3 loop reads CASSKSGTHTQYF. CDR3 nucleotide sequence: TGTGCCAGCAGTAAAAGCGGGACCCATACGCAGTATTTT.

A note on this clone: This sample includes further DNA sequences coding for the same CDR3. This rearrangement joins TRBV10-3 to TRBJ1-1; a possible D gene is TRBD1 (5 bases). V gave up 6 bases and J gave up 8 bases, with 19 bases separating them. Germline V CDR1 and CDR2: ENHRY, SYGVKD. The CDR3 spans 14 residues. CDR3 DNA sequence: TGTGCCATCAGGGTAACACCGGGGGAAACCGAAGCTTTCTTT. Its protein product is CAIRVTPGETEAFF.

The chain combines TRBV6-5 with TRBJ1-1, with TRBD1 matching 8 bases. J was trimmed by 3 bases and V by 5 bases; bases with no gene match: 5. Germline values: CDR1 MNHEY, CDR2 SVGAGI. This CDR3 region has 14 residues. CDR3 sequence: CASSDRGGDTEAFF. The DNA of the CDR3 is TGTGCCAGCAGTGACAGGGGCGGGGACACTGAAGCTTTCTTT.

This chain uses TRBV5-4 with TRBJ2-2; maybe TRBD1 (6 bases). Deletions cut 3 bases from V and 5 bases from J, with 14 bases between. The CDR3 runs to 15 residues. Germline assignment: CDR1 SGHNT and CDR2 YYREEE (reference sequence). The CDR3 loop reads CASSSDRSRTGELFF. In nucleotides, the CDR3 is TGTGCCAGCAGCTCCGACAGGAGCCGGACCGGGGAGCTGTTTTTT.

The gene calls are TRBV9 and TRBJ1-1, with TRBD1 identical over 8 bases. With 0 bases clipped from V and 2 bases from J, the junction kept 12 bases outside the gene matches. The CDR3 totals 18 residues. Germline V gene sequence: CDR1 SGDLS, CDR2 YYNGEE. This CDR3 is CASSVDIGQGHFNTEAFF. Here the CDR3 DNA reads TGTGCCAGCAGCGTAGATATCGGACAGGGACATTTTAACACTGAAGCTTTCTTT.

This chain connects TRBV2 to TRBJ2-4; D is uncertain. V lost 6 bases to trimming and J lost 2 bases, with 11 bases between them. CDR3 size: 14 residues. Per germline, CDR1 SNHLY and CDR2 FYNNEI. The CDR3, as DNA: TGTGCCAGCAGCGGTAGAGGTACCAAAAACATTCAGTACTTC. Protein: CASSGRGTKNIQYF.

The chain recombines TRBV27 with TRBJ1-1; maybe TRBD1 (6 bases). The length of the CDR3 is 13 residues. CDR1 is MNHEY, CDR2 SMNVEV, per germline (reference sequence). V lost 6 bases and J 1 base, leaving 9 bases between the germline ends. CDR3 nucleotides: TGTGCCAGCAGCTCACAGGGGAACACTGAAGCTTTCTTT. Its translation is CASSSQGNTEAFF.

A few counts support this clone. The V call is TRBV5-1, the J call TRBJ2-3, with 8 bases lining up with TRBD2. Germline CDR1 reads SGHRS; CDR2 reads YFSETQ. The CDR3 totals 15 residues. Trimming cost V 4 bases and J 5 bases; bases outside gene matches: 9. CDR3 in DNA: TGCGCCAGCAGCCCAGGGACTAGTACACAAGATACGCAGTATTTT. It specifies CASSPGTSTQDTQYF.

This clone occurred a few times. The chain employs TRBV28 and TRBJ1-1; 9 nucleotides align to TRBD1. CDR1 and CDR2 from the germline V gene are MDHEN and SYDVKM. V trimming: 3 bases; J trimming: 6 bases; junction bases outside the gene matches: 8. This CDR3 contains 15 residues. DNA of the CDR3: TGTGCCAGCAGTTTTACCGGGACAGGGTTTTCTGAAGCTTTCTTT. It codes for CASSFTGTGFSEAFF.

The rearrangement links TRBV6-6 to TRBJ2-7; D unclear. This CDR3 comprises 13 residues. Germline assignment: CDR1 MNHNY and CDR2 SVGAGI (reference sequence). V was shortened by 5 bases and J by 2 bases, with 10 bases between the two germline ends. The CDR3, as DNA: TGTGCCAGCAGTCCCCCTAACCCCTACGAGCAGTACTTC. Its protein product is CASSPPNPYEQYF.

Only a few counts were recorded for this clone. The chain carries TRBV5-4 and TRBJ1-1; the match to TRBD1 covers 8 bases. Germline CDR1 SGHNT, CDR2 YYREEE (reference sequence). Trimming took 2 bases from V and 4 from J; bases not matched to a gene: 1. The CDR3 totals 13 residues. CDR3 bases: TGTGCCAGCAGCTTTACAGGGGGCACTGAAGCTTTCTTT. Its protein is CASSFTGGTEAFF.

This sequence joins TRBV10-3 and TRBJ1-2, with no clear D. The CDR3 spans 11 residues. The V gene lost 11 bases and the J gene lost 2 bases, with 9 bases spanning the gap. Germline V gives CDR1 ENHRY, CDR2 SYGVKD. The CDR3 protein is CAARGNYGYTF. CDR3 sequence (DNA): TGTGCCGCCAGAGGGAACTATGGCTACACCTTC.

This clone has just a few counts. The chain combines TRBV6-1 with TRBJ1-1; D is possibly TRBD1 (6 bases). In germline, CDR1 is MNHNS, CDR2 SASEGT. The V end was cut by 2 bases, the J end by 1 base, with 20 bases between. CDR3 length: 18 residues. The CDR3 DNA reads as TGTGCCAGCAGTGAAAAAAGGACAGTGAGGTTCTCGAACACTGAAGCTTTCTTT. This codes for CASSEKRTVRFSNTEAFF.

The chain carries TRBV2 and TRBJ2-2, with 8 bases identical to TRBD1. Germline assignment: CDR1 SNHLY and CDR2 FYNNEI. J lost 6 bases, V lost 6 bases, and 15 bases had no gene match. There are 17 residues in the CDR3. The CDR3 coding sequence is TGTGCCAGCAGGACCCCCGGACAGGGTGGATTGGCCGGGGAGCTGTTTTTT. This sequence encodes CASRTPGQGGLAGELFF.

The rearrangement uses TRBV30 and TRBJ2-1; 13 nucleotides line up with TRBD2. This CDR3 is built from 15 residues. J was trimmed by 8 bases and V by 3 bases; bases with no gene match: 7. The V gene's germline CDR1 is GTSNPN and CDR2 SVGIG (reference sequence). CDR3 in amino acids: CAWSPGLAGADEQFF. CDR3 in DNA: TGTGCCTGGAGCCCTGGACTAGCGGGAGCCGATGAGCAGTTCTTC.

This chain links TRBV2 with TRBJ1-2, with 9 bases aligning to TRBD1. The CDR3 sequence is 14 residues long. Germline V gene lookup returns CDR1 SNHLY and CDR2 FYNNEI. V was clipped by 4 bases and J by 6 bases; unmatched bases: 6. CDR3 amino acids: CASSVRDRDDGYTF. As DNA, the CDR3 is TGTGCCAGCAGTGTTCGGGACAGGGACGATGGCTACACCTTC.